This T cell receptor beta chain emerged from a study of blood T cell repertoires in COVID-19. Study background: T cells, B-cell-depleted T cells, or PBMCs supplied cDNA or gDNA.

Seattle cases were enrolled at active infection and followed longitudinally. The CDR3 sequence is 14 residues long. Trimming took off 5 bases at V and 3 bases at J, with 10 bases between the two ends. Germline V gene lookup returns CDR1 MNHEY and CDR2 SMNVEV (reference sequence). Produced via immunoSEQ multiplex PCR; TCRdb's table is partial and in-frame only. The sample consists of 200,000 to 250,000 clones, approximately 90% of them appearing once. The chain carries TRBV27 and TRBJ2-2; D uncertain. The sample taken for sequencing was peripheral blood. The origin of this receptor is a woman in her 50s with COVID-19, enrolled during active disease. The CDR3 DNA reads TGTGCCAGCAGTAGGCAGGTCGACACCGGGGAGCTGTTTTTT. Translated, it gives CASSRQVDTGELFF.